This T cell receptor (beta chain) was sequenced during a study of blood T cell repertoires in COVID-19. Background on the study: Acute and convalescent COVID-19 samples came from the United States, Italy and Spain. In each case, the material was cDNA or gDNA derived from T cells, B-cell-depleted T cells, or PBMCs.

The germline gives CDR1 SGDLS, CDR2 YYNGEE. The CDR3 is made up of 15 amino acids. With 0 bases clipped from V and 2 bases from J, the junction kept 2 bases outside the gene matches. A single count supports this clone. Per the original methods: Estimates of nucleated cell counts were drawn from the amplification of reference gene primers. Assay: immunoSEQ multiplex PCR; the TCRdb copy retains only in-frame clones and omits some. The V and J calls and clone size were taken over from that table, and D and trimming were inferred from the DNA. This repertoire shows roughly 140,000 clones, around four fifths found once; its top ten account for 3%.

The sequenced sample was peripheral blood. This rearrangement joins TRBV9 to TRBJ2-7, with 10 bases that match TRBD1. This TCR was recovered from a woman in her forties with active or convalescent COVID-19. The CDR3 is CASSVGDRGPYEQYF. CDR3 DNA: TGTGCCAGCAGCGTAGGGGACAGGGGCCCCTACGAGCAGTACTTC.